Listed below are T cell receptor beta chains from one sample, sequenced in a study of blood T cell repertoires in COVID-19. Method: immunoSEQ multiplex PCR; TCRdb's copy keeps in-frame clones and lacks some. The sample lists more than 85,000 clones, about three quarters seen once, with about 4.5% in the top ten. Sequencing was done on a sample of peripheral blood. The receptors were sampled from a human donor in a cohort sampled during active or convalescent COVID-19. Both conserved end residues are part of each CDR3. D genes are given only for firm matches. Clone sizes are given selectively: once, few, many, or a class where the clone is expanded.

v_gene: TRBV5-1
abundance: NA
d_gene: TRBD1
j_gene: TRBJ2-7
CDR3nt: TGCGCCAGCAGCCAGACAGGGGGTTTCTCCTACGAGCAGTACTTC
CDR3aa: CASSQTGGFSYEQYF

v_gene: TRBV4-3
abundance: NA
d_gene: TRBD2
j_gene: TRBJ2-5
CDR3nt: TGCGCCAGCAGCCAAGAACTAGCGGGGGCCCCCCAGTACTTC
CDR3aa: CASSQELAGAPQYF

v_gene: TRBV7-9
abundance: few
d_gene: TRBD2
j_gene: TRBJ2-7
CDR3nt: TGTGCCAGCAGCTTCTTCGCCTTCAGCGGGAACTCCTACGAGCAGTACTTC
CDR3aa: CASSFFAFSGNSYEQYF

v_gene: TRBV6-5
abundance: once
d_gene: NA
j_gene: TRBJ2-1
CDR3nt: TGTGCCAGCAGTTACTCTTTGGTCAGCTCCTACAATGAGCAGTTCTTC
CDR3aa: CASSYSLVSSYNEQFF

v_gene: TRBV29-1
abundance: NA
d_gene: NA
j_gene: TRBJ1-1
CDR3nt: TGCAGCGTACGACGGGGGAACACTGAAGCTTTCTTT
CDR3aa: CSVRRGNTEAFF

v_gene: TRBV28
abundance: NA
d_gene: TRBD2
j_gene: TRBJ2-3
CDR3nt: TGTGCCAGCAGCTCCGCCTTAGCGGGAGATACGCAGTATTTT
CDR3aa: CASSSALAGDTQYF

v_gene: TRBV20-1
abundance: NA
d_gene: NA
j_gene: TRBJ2-7
CDR3nt: TGCAGTGCTAGTGACTCTAGCGTCTCCTCCTACGAGCAGTACTTC
CDR3aa: CSASDSSVSSYEQYF

v_gene: TRBV29-1
abundance: NA
d_gene: TRBD1
j_gene: TRBJ1-3
CDR3nt: TGCAGCGCCGTAACAGGGGTTGGAAACACCATATATTTT
CDR3aa: CSAVTGVGNTIYF

v_gene: TRBV3-1/TRBV3-2
abundance: NA
d_gene: TRBD1
j_gene: TRBJ1-2
CDR3nt: TGTGCCAGCAGCCAAGGACAGGGGGCGATCGGCTACACCTTC
CDR3aa: CASSQGQGAIGYTF

v_gene: TRBV6-5
abundance: NA
d_gene: TRBD1
j_gene: TRBJ1-1
CDR3nt: TGTGCCAGCAGCGGAGGGACAGTAAACACTGAAGCTTTCTTT
CDR3aa: CASSGGTVNTEAFF

v_gene: TRBV7-8
abundance: NA
d_gene: TRBD2
j_gene: TRBJ2-7
CDR3nt: TGTGCCAGCAGCTTCTGGAGTAGCGGGTCCTACGAGCAGTACTTC
CDR3aa: CASSFWSSGSYEQYF

v_gene: TRBV5-1
abundance: NA
d_gene: TRBD2
j_gene: TRBJ2-2
CDR3nt: TGCGCCAGCAGCTTAACAACGGGGAGGGCCGGGGAGCTGTTTTTT
CDR3aa: CASSLTTGRAGELFF

v_gene: TRBV5-6
abundance: NA
d_gene: TRBD1
j_gene: TRBJ1-1
CDR3nt: TGTGCCAGCAGCGTCCGGGACAGGGTGTATTTTGGGACTGAAGCTTTCTTT
CDR3aa: CASSVRDRVYFGTEAFF

v_gene: TRBV4-1
abundance: NA
d_gene: NA
j_gene: TRBJ2-7
CDR3nt: TGCGCCAGCAGCCAAGATCCCCGGGGGGCGCATAGCTCCTACGAGCAGTACTTC
CDR3aa: CASSQDPRGAHSSYEQYF

v_gene: TRBV28
abundance: NA
d_gene: TRBD1
j_gene: TRBJ1-2
CDR3nt: TGTGCCAGCACCCTACAGGGGGCGTATGGCTACACCTTC
CDR3aa: CASTLQGAYGYTF

v_gene: TRBV5-1
abundance: NA
d_gene: TRBD1
j_gene: TRBJ1-6
CDR3nt: TGCGCCAGCAGCTCGGGACAGGGAAGGACCCTCCACTTT
CDR3aa: CASSSGQGRTLHF

v_gene: TRBV19
abundance: NA
d_gene: NA
j_gene: TRBJ2-7
CDR3nt: TGTGCCAGTAGTATCCAACAGGGAAGTCCCTACGAGCAGTACTTC
CDR3aa: CASSIQQGSPYEQYF

v_gene: TRBV7-9
abundance: NA
d_gene: NA
j_gene: TRBJ1-2
CDR3nt: TGTGCCAGCAGCTTAGATATGACTCCCTGGGACTATGGCTACACCTTC
CDR3aa: CASSLDMTPWDYGYTF

v_gene: TRBV27
abundance: NA
d_gene: TRBD1
j_gene: TRBJ1-5
CDR3nt: TGTGCCAGCAGTATGGGACAGGCTAATCAGCCCCAGCATTTT
CDR3aa: CASSMGQANQPQHF

v_gene: TRBV11-2
abundance: NA
d_gene: NA
j_gene: TRBJ2-5
CDR3nt: TGTGCCAGCAGCCCATTCCGCGCGGTCCTTAATCCCGGCGTGACCCAGTACTTC
CDR3aa: CASSPFRAVLNPGVTQYF

v_gene: TRBV7-6
abundance: NA
d_gene: NA
j_gene: TRBJ2-6
CDR3nt: TGTGCCAGCAGCGCCAGCTCTGGGGCCAACGTCCTGACTTTC
CDR3aa: CASSASSGANVLTF

v_gene: TRBV4-3
abundance: NA
d_gene: TRBD2
j_gene: TRBJ2-5
CDR3nt: TGCGCCAGCAGCCAAGATCGACTAGCGGGAGCGGGGGCCCAGTACTTC
CDR3aa: CASSQDRLAGAGAQYF

v_gene: TRBV7-9
abundance: NA
d_gene: NA
j_gene: TRBJ1-1
CDR3nt: TGTGCCAGCAGCTGGCGGACACCGAACACTGAAGCTTTCTTT
CDR3aa: CASSWRTPNTEAFF

v_gene: TRBV7-6
abundance: NA
d_gene: TRBD1
j_gene: TRBJ1-1
CDR3nt: TGTGCCAGCAGCTTTCAGGGGGCCGTGGACACTGAAGCTTTCTTT
CDR3aa: CASSFQGAVDTEAFF

v_gene: TRBV24-1
abundance: NA
d_gene: NA
j_gene: TRBJ1-2
CDR3nt: TGTGCCACCAGTGATCCCCGGAGCTATGGCTACACCTTC
CDR3aa: CATSDPRSYGYTF

v_gene: TRBV27
abundance: NA
d_gene: NA
j_gene: TRBJ2-2
CDR3nt: TGTGCCAGCAGTTCCACAGGGTCCGGGGAGCTGTTTTTT
CDR3aa: CASSSTGSGELFF

v_gene: TRBV6-5
abundance: NA
d_gene: NA
j_gene: TRBJ2-1
CDR3nt: TGTGCCAGCAGTCTAGGGAGCTCCTACAATGAGCAGTTCTTC
CDR3aa: CASSLGSSYNEQFF

v_gene: TRBV6-2/TRBV6-3
abundance: NA
d_gene: TRBD2
j_gene: TRBJ2-7
CDR3nt: TGTGCCAGCAGTTACGGATCGACTAGCGGCCTCACCTACGAGCAGTACTTC
CDR3aa: CASSYGSTSGLTYEQYF

v_gene: TRBV30
abundance: NA
d_gene: NA
j_gene: TRBJ2-5
CDR3nt: TGTGCCTGGACAGGTAACTGGATACAAGAGACCCAGTACTTC
CDR3aa: CAWTGNWIQETQYF

v_gene: TRBV3-1/TRBV3-2
abundance: NA
d_gene: TRBD2
j_gene: TRBJ2-7
CDR3nt: TGTGCCAGCAGCCAAGGGGTAGCGGGAGCATACGAGCAGTACTTC
CDR3aa: CASSQGVAGAYEQYF

v_gene: TRBV12-3/TRBV12-4
abundance: NA
d_gene: NA
j_gene: TRBJ1-1
CDR3nt: TGTGCCAGCAGTTCAACAGGAAGGCCTGAAGCTTTCTTT
CDR3aa: CASSSTGRPEAFF

v_gene: TRBV11-2
abundance: few
d_gene: NA
j_gene: TRBJ1-1
CDR3nt: TGTGCCAGCAGCCCACACCTCAGGTTCGATTCAGTCACTGAAGCTTTCTTT
CDR3aa: CASSPHLRFDSVTEAFF

v_gene: TRBV9
abundance: once
d_gene: TRBD1
j_gene: TRBJ2-5
CDR3nt: TGTGCCAGCAGCGGACAGGGAGTAAAGACCCAGTACTTC
CDR3aa: CASSGQGVKTQYF

v_gene: TRBV7-2
abundance: few
d_gene: NA
j_gene: TRBJ1-2
CDR3nt: TGTGCCAGCAGCCCTAGGTCGGTCAGCAACTATGGCTACACCTTC
CDR3aa: CASSPRSVSNYGYTF

v_gene: TRBV2
abundance: NA
d_gene: NA
j_gene: TRBJ2-7
CDR3nt: TGTGCCAGTTCCCACCCCGCTACCTCTTACGAGCAGTACTTC
CDR3aa: CASSHPATSYEQYF

v_gene: TRBV19
abundance: NA
d_gene: NA
j_gene: TRBJ1-3
CDR3nt: TGTGCCAGTAGCTTGGGAGAGCTCGCGGGAAACACCATATATTTT
CDR3aa: CASSLGELAGNTIYF

v_gene: TRBV5-6
abundance: NA
d_gene: NA
j_gene: TRBJ1-5
CDR3nt: TGTGCCAGCAGCTCCCTCTCCTCGTCCAGGGTATATCAGCCCCAGCATTTT
CDR3aa: CASSSLSSSRVYQPQHF

v_gene: TRBV3-1/TRBV3-2
abundance: few
d_gene: TRBD1
j_gene: TRBJ1-2
CDR3nt: TGTGCCAGCAGCCAGGGACAGTATGGCTACACCTTC
CDR3aa: CASSQGQYGYTF

v_gene: TRBV20-1
abundance: NA
d_gene: NA
j_gene: TRBJ2-2
CDR3nt: TGCAGTGCTAGTAGGACAGCCGGGGAGCTGTTTTTT
CDR3aa: CSASRTAGELFF

v_gene: TRBV19
abundance: NA
d_gene: NA
j_gene: TRBJ1-1
CDR3nt: TGTGCCAGTAGTATAGTAGGGGCTGGTGAAGCTTTCTTT
CDR3aa: CASSIVGAGEAFF

v_gene: TRBV11-2
abundance: NA
d_gene: NA
j_gene: TRBJ1-1
CDR3nt: TGTGCCAGCAGCTTCTCCGGGGGGAGTTTCACTGAAGCTTTCTTT
CDR3aa: CASSFSGGSFTEAFF

v_gene: TRBV9
abundance: NA
d_gene: NA
j_gene: TRBJ1-2
CDR3nt: TGTGCCAGCAGCGCCCAGGGTATTAACTATGGCTACACCTTC
CDR3aa: CASSAQGINYGYTF

v_gene: TRBV19
abundance: once
d_gene: NA
j_gene: TRBJ1-3
CDR3nt: TGTGCCAGTACCCAAAGGTTGGCGGAAAACTCTGGAAACACCATATATTTT
CDR3aa: CASTQRLAENSGNTIYF

v_gene: TRBV7-2
abundance: NA
d_gene: NA
j_gene: TRBJ2-3
CDR3nt: TGTGCCAGCAGCTTAGTTCCACTCTCCACAGATACGCAGTATTTT
CDR3aa: CASSLVPLSTDTQYF

v_gene: TRBV7-3
abundance: NA
d_gene: TRBD2
j_gene: TRBJ2-1
CDR3nt: TGTGCCAGCAGTTACACCGGGACTAGCGGGTTTGAGCAGTTCTTC
CDR3aa: CASSYTGTSGFEQFF

v_gene: TRBV19
abundance: once
d_gene: TRBD2
j_gene: TRBJ2-5
CDR3nt: TGTGCCAGTAGTTCAACTAGCGGGAGGAGCGAGACCCAGTACTTC
CDR3aa: CASSSTSGRSETQYF

v_gene: TRBV27
abundance: NA
d_gene: TRBD1
j_gene: TRBJ2-2
CDR3nt: TGTGCCAGCAGTCCGGGGACAGGGGTTGACACCGGGGAGCTGTTTTTT
CDR3aa: CASSPGTGVDTGELFF

v_gene: TRBV28
abundance: NA
d_gene: NA
j_gene: TRBJ2-7
CDR3nt: TGTGCCAGCAGCAATGCCCGACTGCCTTGGTACGAGCAGTACTTC
CDR3aa: CASSNARLPWYEQYF

v_gene: TRBV4-2
abundance: once
d_gene: NA
j_gene: TRBJ1-4
CDR3nt: TGTGCCAGCAGCCAAAGGCCCGAAGCCAGGGAAGAAAAACTGTTTTTT
CDR3aa: CASSQRPEAREEKLFF

v_gene: TRBV20-1
abundance: NA
d_gene: NA
j_gene: TRBJ2-1
CDR3nt: TGCAGTGCTAGTGGGACCGGTACTAGCTACAGCCACAATGAGCAGTTCTTC
CDR3aa: CSASGTGTSYSHNEQFF

v_gene: TRBV5-1
abundance: NA
d_gene: TRBD2
j_gene: TRBJ2-1
CDR3nt: TGCGCCAGCAGCTTAAGACTAGCGGGGAATGAGCAGTTCTTC
CDR3aa: CASSLRLAGNEQFF

v_gene: TRBV28
abundance: NA
d_gene: NA
j_gene: TRBJ2-7
CDR3nt: TGTGCCAGCAGTTTTCACTCGGACAGAGCCTACGAGCAGTACTTC
CDR3aa: CASSFHSDRAYEQYF

v_gene: TRBV7-9
abundance: NA
d_gene: NA
j_gene: TRBJ1-5
CDR3nt: TGTGCCAGCAGCTTAACAGTGGATCAGCCCCAGCATTTT
CDR3aa: CASSLTVDQPQHF

v_gene: TRBV5-6
abundance: NA
d_gene: NA
j_gene: TRBJ1-1
CDR3nt: TGTGCCAGCAGCGCGGGGTGGGGTGAAGCTTTCTTT
CDR3aa: CASSAGWGEAFF

v_gene: TRBV9
abundance: NA
d_gene: NA
j_gene: TRBJ1-1
CDR3nt: TGTGCCAGCAGACCCGGAGGCGGGAACACTGAAGCTTTCTTT
CDR3aa: CASRPGGGNTEAFF

v_gene: TRBV13
abundance: NA
d_gene: TRBD2
j_gene: TRBJ2-1
CDR3nt: TGTGCCAGCAGCCCGGGACTAGCGGCTTCGAATGAGCAGTTCTTC
CDR3aa: CASSPGLAASNEQFF

v_gene: TRBV9
abundance: NA
d_gene: NA
j_gene: TRBJ2-2
CDR3nt: TGTGCCAGCAGCCCCCCGGACACCGGGGAGCTGTTTTTT
CDR3aa: CASSPPDTGELFF

v_gene: TRBV5-1
abundance: NA
d_gene: NA
j_gene: TRBJ2-7
CDR3nt: TGCGCCAGCAGCTTATCGCCGGCCCAAGGGTTTAGCGTTTACGAGCAGTACTTC
CDR3aa: CASSLSPAQGFSVYEQYF